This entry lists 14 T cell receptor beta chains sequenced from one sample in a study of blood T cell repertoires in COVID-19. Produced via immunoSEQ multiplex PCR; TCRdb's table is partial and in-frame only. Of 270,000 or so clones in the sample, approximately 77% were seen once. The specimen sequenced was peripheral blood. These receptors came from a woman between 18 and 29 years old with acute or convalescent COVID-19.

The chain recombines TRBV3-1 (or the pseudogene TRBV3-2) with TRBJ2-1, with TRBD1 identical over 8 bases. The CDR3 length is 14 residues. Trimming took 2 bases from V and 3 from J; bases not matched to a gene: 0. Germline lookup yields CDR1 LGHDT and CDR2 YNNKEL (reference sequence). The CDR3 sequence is CASSQTGGYNEQFF. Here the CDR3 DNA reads TGTGCCAGCAGCCAAACAGGGGGCTACAATGAGCAGTTCTTC.

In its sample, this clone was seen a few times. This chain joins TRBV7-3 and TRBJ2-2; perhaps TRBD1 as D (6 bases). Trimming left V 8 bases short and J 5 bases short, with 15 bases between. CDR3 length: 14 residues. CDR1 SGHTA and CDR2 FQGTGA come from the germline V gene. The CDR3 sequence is CASSDLGATGELFF. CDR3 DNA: TGTGCCAGCTCGGACCTGGGGGCAACCGGGGAGCTGTTTTTT.

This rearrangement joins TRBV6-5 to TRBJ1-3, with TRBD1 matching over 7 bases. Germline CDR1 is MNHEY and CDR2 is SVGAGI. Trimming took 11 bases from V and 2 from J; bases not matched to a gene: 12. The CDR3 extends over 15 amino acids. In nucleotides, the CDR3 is TGTGCCGGGGGTACACAGGGGAAAGCTGGAAACACCATATATTTT. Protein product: CAGGTQGKAGNTIYF.

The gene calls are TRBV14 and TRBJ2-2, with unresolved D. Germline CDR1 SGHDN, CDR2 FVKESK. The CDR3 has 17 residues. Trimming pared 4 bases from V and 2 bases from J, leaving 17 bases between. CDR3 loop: CASSPWSGSRNTGELFF. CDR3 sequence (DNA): TGTGCCAGCAGCCCCTGGTCGGGTTCCCGTAACACCGGGGAGCTGTTTTTT. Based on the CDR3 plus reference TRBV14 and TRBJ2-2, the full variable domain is EAGVTQFPSHSVIEKGQTVTLRCDPISGHDNLYWYRRVMGKEIKFLLHFVKESKQDESGMPNNRFLAERTGGTYSTLKVQPAELEDSGVYFCASSPWSGSRNTGELFFGEGSRLTVL.

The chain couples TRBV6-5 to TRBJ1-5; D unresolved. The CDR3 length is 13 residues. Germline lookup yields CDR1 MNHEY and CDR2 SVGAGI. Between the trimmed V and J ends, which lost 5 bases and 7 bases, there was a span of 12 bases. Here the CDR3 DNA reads TGTGCCAGCAGTCCCCAGGAAGGACAGCCCCAGCATTTT. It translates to CASSPQEGQPQHF.

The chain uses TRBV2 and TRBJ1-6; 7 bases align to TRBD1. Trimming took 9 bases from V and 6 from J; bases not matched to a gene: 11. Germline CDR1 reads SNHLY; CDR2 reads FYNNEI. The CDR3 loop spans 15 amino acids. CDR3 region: CASSKSGQTNSPLHF. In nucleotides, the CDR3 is TGTGCCAGTTCGAAGTCGGGACAGACTAATTCACCCCTCCACTTT. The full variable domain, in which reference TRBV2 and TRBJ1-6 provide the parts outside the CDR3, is EPEVTQTPSHQVTQMGQEVILRCVPISNHLYFYWYRQILGQKVEFLVSFYNNEISEKSEIFDDQFSVERPDGSNFTLKIRSTKLEDSAMYFCASSKSGQTNSPLHFGNGTRLTVT.

The CDR3 spells CASSLRYLRTSQETQYF. DNA for the CDR3: TGTGCCAGCAGTTTACGATACCTGCGGACAAGCCAAGAGACCCAGTACTTC. J is TRBJ2-5 and V is TRBV27; perhaps TRBD1 as D (5 bases). CDR3 length equals 17 residues. Trimming pared 2 bases from V and 1 base from J, leaving 17 bases between. Germline CDR1 is MNHEY and CDR2 is SMNVEV (reference sequence).

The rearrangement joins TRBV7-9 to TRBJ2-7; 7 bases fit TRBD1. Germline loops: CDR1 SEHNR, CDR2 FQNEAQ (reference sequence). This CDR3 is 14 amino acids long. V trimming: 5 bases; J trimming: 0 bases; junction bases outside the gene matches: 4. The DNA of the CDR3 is TGTGCCAGCAGCGGATCAGGGGGCTCCTACGAGCAGTACTTC. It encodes CASSGSGGSYEQYF.

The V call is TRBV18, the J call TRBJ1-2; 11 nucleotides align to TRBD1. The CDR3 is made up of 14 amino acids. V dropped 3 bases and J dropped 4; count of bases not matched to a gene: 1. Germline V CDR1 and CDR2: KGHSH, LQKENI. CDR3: CASSPGTGGYGYTF. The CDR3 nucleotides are TGTGCCAGCTCACCCGGGACAGGGGGCTATGGCTACACCTTC.

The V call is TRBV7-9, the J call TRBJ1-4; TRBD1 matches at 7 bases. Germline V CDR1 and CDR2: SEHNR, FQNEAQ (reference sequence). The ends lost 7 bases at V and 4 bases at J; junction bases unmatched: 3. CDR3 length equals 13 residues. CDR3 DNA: TGTGCCAGCAACAGGGGTGGTAATGAAAAACTGTTTTTT. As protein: CASNRGGNEKLFF.

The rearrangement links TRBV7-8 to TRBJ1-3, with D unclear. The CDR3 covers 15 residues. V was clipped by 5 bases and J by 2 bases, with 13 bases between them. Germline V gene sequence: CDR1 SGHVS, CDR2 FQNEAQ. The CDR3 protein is CASSHLRVPGNTIYF. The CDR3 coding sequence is TGTGCCAGCAGCCACCTCCGAGTTCCTGGAAACACCATATATTTT.

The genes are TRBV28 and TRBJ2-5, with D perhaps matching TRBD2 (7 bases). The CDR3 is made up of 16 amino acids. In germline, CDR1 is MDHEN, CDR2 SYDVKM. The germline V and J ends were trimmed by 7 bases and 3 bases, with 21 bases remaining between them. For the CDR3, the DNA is TGTGCCAGCACCCTTCAGAGGGGGGGGCGTAAAGAGACCCAGTACTTC. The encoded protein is CASTLQRGGRKETQYF.

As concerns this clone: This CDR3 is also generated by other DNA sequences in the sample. The CDR3 sequence: CSARRGEAFF. CDR3 nucleotides: TGCAGTGCTAGGAGGGGGGAAGCTTTCTTT. The chain links TRBV20-1 to TRBJ1-1, with D possibly TRBD1 on 6 matching bases. V shed 3 bases and J shed 8 bases, with 7 bases lying between them. CDR3 length: 10 residues. The germline gives CDR1 DFQATT, CDR2 SNEGSKA (reference sequence).

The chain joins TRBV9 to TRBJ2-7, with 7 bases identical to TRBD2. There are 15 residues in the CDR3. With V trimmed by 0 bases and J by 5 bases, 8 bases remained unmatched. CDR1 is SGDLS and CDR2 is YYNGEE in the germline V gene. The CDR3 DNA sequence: TGTGCCAGCAGCGTAGATGGCGGGAGACCCCACGAGCAGTACTTC. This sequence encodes CASSVDGGRPHEQYF.